A selection of T cell receptor beta chains follows, all from one sample in a study of cytomegalovirus exposure and HLA in healthy donors. The repertoire was sequenced with immunoSEQ multiplex PCR; TCRdb's copy has only in-frame clones and lacks some. The ten top clones account for approximately 4.8%, within a sample of under 40,000 clones. Sequencing was performed on PBMCs. These receptors all stem from a female donor in good health and CMV-seronegative. The CDR3 runs from the conserved cysteine through the conserved F or W. Fields, in order: D gene, clone size, V gene, J gene, CDR3 protein, CDR3 DNA. D genes are given only for firm matches. The size entry is marked missing in some rows and otherwise reads once, few, many or a size class.

d_call: -
clone_size: -
v_call: TRBV18
j_call: TRBJ1-4
cdr3_aa: CASSPGFGEKLFF
cdr3_nt: TGTGCCAGCTCGCCGGGTTTTGGTGAAAAACTGTTTTTT

d_call: TRBD1
clone_size: -
v_call: TRBV28
j_call: TRBJ1-1
cdr3_aa: CASSRQGAGHTEAFF
cdr3_nt: TGTGCCAGCAGCCGACAGGGGGCCGGGCACACTGAAGCTTTCTTT

d_call: TRBD1
clone_size: -
v_call: TRBV2
j_call: TRBJ2-7
cdr3_aa: CASSEPGDRVDEQYF
cdr3_nt: TGTGCCAGCAGTGAACCGGGGGACAGGGTCGACGAGCAGTACTTC

d_call: -
clone_size: -
v_call: TRBV11-3
j_call: TRBJ2-2
cdr3_aa: CASSSRENTGELFF
cdr3_nt: TGTGCCAGCAGTTCCAGGGAGAACACCGGGGAGCTGTTTTTT

d_call: -
clone_size: -
v_call: TRBV11-2
j_call: TRBJ2-2
cdr3_aa: CASSSFASRGELFF
cdr3_nt: TGTGCCAGCAGCTCGTTCGCTAGTCGAGGGGAGCTGTTTTTT

d_call: TRBD1
clone_size: -
v_call: TRBV4-2
j_call: TRBJ2-2
cdr3_aa: CASSQGTGGPTGELFF
cdr3_nt: TGTGCCAGCAGCCAAGGCACAGGGGGCCCCACCGGGGAGCTGTTTTTT

d_call: TRBD2
clone_size: -
v_call: TRBV6-4
j_call: TRBJ2-3
cdr3_aa: CASSDSSGGADTQYF
cdr3_nt: TGTGCCAGCAGTGACTCTAGCGGGGGGGCAGATACGCAGTATTTT

d_call: TRBD1
clone_size: -
v_call: TRBV4-1
j_call: TRBJ1-4
cdr3_aa: CASSPGQGGNEKLFF
cdr3_nt: TGCGCCAGCAGCCCCGGACAGGGAGGGAATGAAAAACTGTTTTTT

d_call: -
clone_size: -
v_call: TRBV11-2
j_call: TRBJ2-5
cdr3_aa: CASSPSTEETQYF
cdr3_nt: TGTGCCAGCAGCCCGAGTACGGAAGAGACCCAGTACTTC

d_call: TRBD1
clone_size: -
v_call: TRBV4-2
j_call: TRBJ2-3
cdr3_aa: CASSQDVRDRGQYF
cdr3_nt: TGTGCCAGCAGCCAAGATGTCCGGGACAGGGGGCAGTATTTT

d_call: -
clone_size: -
v_call: TRBV5-1
j_call: TRBJ1-4
cdr3_aa: CASSPGGEKLFF
cdr3_nt: TGCGCCAGCAGCCCCGGCGGTGAAAAACTGTTTTTT

d_call: TRBD2
clone_size: -
v_call: TRBV11-1
j_call: TRBJ2-3
cdr3_aa: CASSSGTSGPTDTQYF
cdr3_nt: TGTGCCAGCAGCTCCGGGACTAGCGGACCCACAGATACGCAGTATTTT

d_call: TRBD1
clone_size: medium-sized
v_call: TRBV6-6
j_call: TRBJ1-1
cdr3_aa: CASSYGQGLNTEAFF
cdr3_nt: TGTGCCAGCAGTTACGGACAGGGGCTGAACACTGAAGCTTTCTTT

d_call: -
clone_size: -
v_call: TRBV2
j_call: TRBJ2-5
cdr3_aa: CASSPKETQYF
cdr3_nt: TGTGCCAGCAGCCCCAAAGAGACCCAGTACTTC

d_call: -
clone_size: large
v_call: TRBV4-2
j_call: TRBJ2-2
cdr3_aa: CASSQDEGQTTGELFF
cdr3_nt: TGTGCCAGCAGCCAAGATGAAGGACAGACCACCGGGGAGCTGTTTTTT

d_call: TRBD1
clone_size: -
v_call: TRBV5-5
j_call: TRBJ1-5
cdr3_aa: CASSYTQGANQPQHF
cdr3_nt: TGTGCCAGCAGCTATACTCAGGGGGCTAATCAGCCCCAGCATTTT

d_call: -
clone_size: -
v_call: TRBV19
j_call: TRBJ2-5
cdr3_aa: CASSSASPQETQYF
cdr3_nt: TGTGCCAGTAGTTCTGCTAGCCCCCAAGAGACCCAGTACTTC

d_call: -
clone_size: -
v_call: TRBV5-1
j_call: TRBJ2-7
cdr3_aa: CASSLGHQGRLLSYEQYF
cdr3_nt: TGCGCCAGCAGCTTGGGGCACCAGGGTCGGCTCTTATCCTACGAGCAGTACTTC

d_call: TRBD1
clone_size: -
v_call: TRBV5-1
j_call: TRBJ2-5
cdr3_aa: CASSLEQGARTQYF
cdr3_nt: TGCGCCAGCAGCTTGGAACAGGGGGCGCGGACCCAGTACTTC

d_call: -
clone_size: -
v_call: TRBV13
j_call: TRBJ1-2
cdr3_aa: CASSIAQGYTF
cdr3_nt: TGTGCCAGCAGCATAGCCCAGGGTTACACCTTC

d_call: TRBD1
clone_size: -
v_call: TRBV7-2
j_call: TRBJ2-5
cdr3_aa: CASSLGQGRQETQYF
cdr3_nt: TGTGCCAGCAGCCTCGGACAGGGACGGCAAGAGACCCAGTACTTC

d_call: TRBD1
clone_size: -
v_call: TRBV6-5
j_call: TRBJ1-5
cdr3_aa: CASSYSRQGHQPQHF
cdr3_nt: TGTGCCAGCAGTTACTCGAGACAGGGACATCAGCCCCAGCATTTT

d_call: TRBD1
clone_size: -
v_call: TRBV5-5
j_call: TRBJ1-1
cdr3_aa: CASQASGQGFTEAFF
cdr3_nt: TGTGCCAGTCAAGCTTCAGGACAGGGGTTCACTGAAGCTTTCTTT

d_call: TRBD2
clone_size: -
v_call: TRBV28
j_call: TRBJ2-1
cdr3_aa: CASSSRQKVPSGVNEQFF
cdr3_nt: TGTGCCAGCTCCTCACGGCAAAAGGTTCCTAGCGGGGTCAATGAGCAGTTCTTC

d_call: -
clone_size: -
v_call: TRBV6-5
j_call: TRBJ1-2
cdr3_aa: CASIPGGRNYGYTF
cdr3_nt: TGTGCCAGCATCCCCGGGGGGAGGAACTATGGCTACACCTTC

d_call: -
clone_size: -
v_call: TRBV28
j_call: TRBJ2-2
cdr3_aa: CASSSGFANTGELFF
cdr3_nt: TGTGCCAGCAGTTCAGGATTCGCGAACACCGGGGAGCTGTTTTTT

d_call: TRBD2
clone_size: -
v_call: TRBV2
j_call: TRBJ2-2
cdr3_aa: CASSGGGHTRTGELFF
cdr3_nt: TGTGCCAGCAGCGGGGGGGGACATACCCGCACCGGGGAGCTGTTTTTT

d_call: -
clone_size: -
v_call: TRBV18
j_call: TRBJ1-1
cdr3_aa: CASSPGNGYGTEAFF
cdr3_nt: TGTGCCAGCTCACCAGGTAACGGGTATGGAACTGAAGCTTTCTTT

d_call: TRBD2
clone_size: -
v_call: TRBV6-5
j_call: TRBJ2-1
cdr3_aa: CASSSGRASRNEQFF
cdr3_nt: TGTGCCAGCAGTTCCGGGAGGGCCAGCAGGAATGAGCAGTTCTTC

d_call: -
clone_size: -
v_call: TRBV19
j_call: TRBJ2-5
cdr3_aa: CASSIDLSGGTETQYF
cdr3_nt: TGTGCCAGTAGTATAGATCTATCGGGGGGCACGGAGACCCAGTACTTC

d_call: -
clone_size: -
v_call: TRBV4-1
j_call: TRBJ1-6
cdr3_aa: CASSQVAVTSPLHF
cdr3_nt: TGCGCCAGCAGCCAAGTGGCCGTGACATCACCCCTCCACTTT

d_call: -
clone_size: -
v_call: TRBV19
j_call: TRBJ2-1
cdr3_aa: CASSSAAGPYNEQFF
cdr3_nt: TGTGCCAGTAGTTCGGCGGCCGGCCCCTACAATGAGCAGTTCTTC

d_call: TRBD1
clone_size: -
v_call: TRBV27
j_call: TRBJ1-1
cdr3_aa: CASRLTGPSAEAFF
cdr3_nt: TGTGCCAGCAGATTGACAGGGCCGAGCGCTGAAGCTTTCTTT

d_call: TRBD1
clone_size: -
v_call: TRBV9
j_call: TRBJ2-1
cdr3_aa: CASSVGEGQGFHEQFF
cdr3_nt: TGTGCCAGCAGCGTAGGGGAGGGACAGGGGTTTCATGAGCAGTTCTTC

d_call: -
clone_size: -
v_call: TRBV6-5
j_call: TRBJ2-7
cdr3_aa: CASSSPLSEQYF
cdr3_nt: TGTGCCAGCAGTTCCCCCCTTTCCGAGCAGTACTTC

d_call: TRBD1
clone_size: -
v_call: TRBV27
j_call: TRBJ1-1
cdr3_aa: CASSRDSINTEAFF
cdr3_nt: TGTGCCAGCAGCCGGGACAGCATTAACACTGAAGCTTTCTTT

d_call: -
clone_size: -
v_call: TRBV28
j_call: TRBJ1-2
cdr3_aa: CASSHNPYGYTF
cdr3_nt: TGTGCCAGCAGTCACAACCCCTATGGCTACACCTTC

d_call: TRBD2
clone_size: -
v_call: TRBV7-9
j_call: TRBJ2-3
cdr3_aa: CASSAVGGGGDTQYF
cdr3_nt: TGTGCCAGCAGCGCCGTCGGTGGGGGGGGAGATACGCAGTATTTT

d_call: TRBD1
clone_size: -
v_call: TRBV6-1
j_call: TRBJ1-4
cdr3_aa: CASSDGGTGDRKLFF
cdr3_nt: TGTGCCAGCAGTGATGGAGGGACAGGGGACCGAAAACTGTTTTTT

d_call: -
clone_size: -
v_call: TRBV5-5
j_call: TRBJ2-1
cdr3_aa: CASSLTSSVVEQFF
cdr3_nt: TGTGCCAGCAGCTTGACTAGTTCTGTGGTTGAGCAGTTCTTC

d_call: -
clone_size: -
v_call: TRBV4-1
j_call: TRBJ2-3
cdr3_aa: CASSQEDTGTDTQYF
cdr3_nt: TGCGCCAGCAGCCAAGAGGACACGGGCACAGATACGCAGTATTTT

d_call: -
clone_size: -
v_call: TRBV7-9
j_call: TRBJ2-7
cdr3_aa: CASSLYGEQYF
cdr3_nt: TGTGCCAGCAGCTTATACGGCGAGCAGTACTTC

d_call: -
clone_size: -
v_call: TRBV5-6
j_call: TRBJ2-6
cdr3_aa: CASSLTDSPGANVLTF
cdr3_nt: TGTGCCAGCAGCTTGACCGACAGTCCCGGGGCCAACGTCCTGACTTTC

d_call: -
clone_size: -
v_call: TRBV5-3
j_call: TRBJ2-5
cdr3_aa: CARSPGKQETQYF
cdr3_nt: TGTGCCAGAAGCCCCGGGAAACAAGAGACCCAGTACTTC

d_call: -
clone_size: -
v_call: TRBV4-3
j_call: TRBJ1-3
cdr3_aa: CASSPGWKGGNTIYF
cdr3_nt: TGCGCCAGCAGCCCCGGGTGGAAAGGTGGAAACACCATATATTTT

d_call: -
clone_size: -
v_call: TRBV30
j_call: TRBJ2-1
cdr3_aa: CAWLTQGAYNEQFF
cdr3_nt: TGTGCCTGGCTTACACAGGGAGCCTACAATGAGCAGTTCTTC